These T cell receptor beta chains were read from a single sample in a study of Ad26.COV2.S vaccination and SARS-CoV-2 variants. The table came from immunoSEQ multiplex PCR; TCRdb's copy has only in-frame clones and leaves some out. The sample lists 350,000 to 500,000 clones; less than 95% were seen once. The sequences come from peripheral blood, collected in a trial of Ad26.COV2.S vaccine versus placebo. The receptor source for this set is a person between 18 and 59 years old who received the Ad26.COV2.S COVID-19 vaccine or a placebo. Each CDR3 is given with its conserved first and last residue. The D gene is left open where the match is weak. Only part of the rows carry a size: once, few, many, or a class if the clone is expanded.

d_gene | j_gene | abundance | v_gene | CDR3aa | CDR3nt
NA | TRBJ2-1 | NA | TRBV18 | CASSPTSDSVNEQFF | TGTGCCAGCTCACCAACTAGTGATTCGGTAAATGAGCAGTTCTTC
TRBD1 | TRBJ2-1 | NA | TRBV5-1 | CASSPGTGGWGEQFF | TGCGCCAGCAGCCCCGGGACAGGCGGGTGGGGTGAGCAGTTCTTC
NA | TRBJ2-3 | NA | TRBV24-1 | CATSDPGSTSTDTQYF | TGTGCCACCAGTGACCCCGGGTCCACTAGCACAGATACGCAGTATTTT
NA | TRBJ2-3 | NA | TRBV5-1 | CASSTTTGPTRLGAQYF | TGCGCCAGCAGCACAACGACAGGACCCACGAGGCTAGGTGCGCAGTATTTT
TRBD2 | TRBJ2-1 | once | TRBV5-4 | CASSFGTSVGTTWEQFF | TGTGCCAGCAGCTTCGGGACTAGCGTTGGGACTACGTGGGAGCAGTTCTTC
NA | TRBJ2-7 | NA | TRBV2 | CASSEGLLSYEQYF | TGTGCCAGCAGTGAAGGCCTCCTATCCTACGAGCAGTACTTC
NA | TRBJ2-1 | NA | TRBV7-3 | CASSDSYNEQFF | TGTGCCAGCTCTGACTCCTACAATGAGCAGTTCTTC
NA | TRBJ1-1 | NA | TRBV5-1 | CASSFGGMGTEAFF | TGCGCCAGCAGCTTTGGGGGTATGGGCACTGAAGCTTTCTTT
TRBD1 | TRBJ1-3 | NA | TRBV11-2 | CASSSRTGAYTIYF | TGTGCCAGCAGCTCCCGGACAGGGGCATACACCATATATTTT
TRBD1 | TRBJ2-1 | NA | TRBV7-2 | CASSLDRGGYNEQFF | TGTGCCAGCAGCCTGGACAGGGGGGGATACAATGAGCAGTTCTTC
NA | TRBJ2-1 | NA | TRBV7-2 | CASSLSGAGEQFF | TGTGCCAGCAGCCTATCTGGAGCGGGTGAGCAGTTCTTC
NA | TRBJ2-3 | NA | TRBV18 | CASSPQPGTDTQYF | TGTGCCAGCTCACCACAGCCAGGCACAGATACGCAGTATTTT
TRBD2 | TRBJ2-1 | NA | TRBV3-1/TRBV3-2 | CASSQTRTSQRHNEQFF | TGTGCCAGCAGCCAAACCCGGACTAGCCAACGACACAATGAGCAGTTCTTC
TRBD2 | TRBJ2-1 | NA | TRBV5-1 | CASSLFPAGGGNEQFF | TGCGCCAGCAGCTTGTTTCCAGCGGGAGGGGGGAATGAGCAGTTCTTC
NA | TRBJ2-5 | NA | TRBV29-1 | CSVDKGWTAGQETQYF | TGCAGCGTTGACAAGGGTTGGACAGCCGGACAAGAGACCCAGTACTTC
NA | TRBJ2-1 | NA | TRBV28 | CASTQSQVHEQFF | TGTGCCAGCACCCAATCCCAGGTTCATGAGCAGTTCTTC
NA | TRBJ2-7 | NA | TRBV14 | CASSRAVSGRTYEQYF | TGTGCCAGCAGCCGGGCGGTTAGCGGTAGAACCTACGAGCAGTACTTC
NA | TRBJ1-2 | NA | TRBV9 | CASSVLGVNYGYTF | TGTGCCAGCAGCGTATTAGGAGTTAACTATGGCTACACCTTC
NA | TRBJ2-5 | once | TRBV7-9 | CASSLARAGDGSETQYF | TGTGCCAGCAGCTTAGCGCGGGCAGGGGATGGGTCAGAGACCCAGTACTTC
NA | TRBJ1-2 | few | TRBV5-5 | CASTTGRDYGYTF | TGTGCCAGCACCACCGGACGAGACTATGGCTACACCTTC
NA | TRBJ1-1 | NA | TRBV2 | CASSVEAGGDTEAFF | TGTGCCAGCAGTGTAGAGGCGGGTGGTGACACTGAAGCTTTCTTT
NA | TRBJ2-2 | NA | TRBV18 | CASSARTPNTGELFF | TGTGCCAGCTCAGCCCGTACCCCGAACACCGGGGAGCTGTTTTTT
TRBD1 | TRBJ1-2 | NA | TRBV5-1 | CASSLEVGGGFGFYGYTF | TGCGCCAGCAGCTTGGAGGTAGGGGGCGGGTTCGGCTTCTATGGCTACACCTTC
NA | TRBJ1-1 | few | TRBV6-5 | CASSYWGEAFF | TGTGCCAGCAGTTACTGGGGTGAAGCTTTCTTT
NA | TRBJ1-3 | NA | TRBV7-2 | CASSPWLSFSSGNTIYF | TGTGCCAGCAGCCCATGGCTGAGTTTTTCCTCTGGAAACACCATATATTTT
TRBD2 | TRBJ2-3 | NA | TRBV27 | CASKGLEADTQYF | TGTGCCAGCAAGGGACTAGAGGCAGATACGCAGTATTTT
TRBD1 | TRBJ2-2 | NA | TRBV5-8 | CASTPWTGGNTGELFF | TGTGCCAGCACCCCATGGACAGGGGGGAACACCGGGGAGCTGTTTTTT
NA | TRBJ2-3 | NA | TRBV6-2/TRBV6-3 | CASSVTDTQYF | TGTGCCAGCAGTGTCACAGATACGCAGTATTTT
NA | TRBJ2-7 | NA | TRBV6-2/TRBV6-3 | CASSYLGLQSSYEQYF | TGTGCCAGCAGTTATTTAGGACTACAAAGCTCCTACGAGCAGTACTTC
NA | TRBJ2-1 | NA | TRBV6-2/TRBV6-3 | CASSYSRGEGSYNEQFF | TGTGCCAGCAGTTACTCGAGGGGGGAAGGCTCCTACAATGAGCAGTTCTTC
TRBD2 | TRBJ2-7 | NA | TRBV5-5 | CASSLREGRYEQYF | TGTGCCAGCAGTTTGCGGGAGGGCCGCTACGAGCAGTACTTC
NA | TRBJ2-5 | NA | TRBV6-1 | CASSDFLETQYF | TGTGCCAGCAGTGATTTTCTGGAGACCCAGTACTTC
TRBD1 | TRBJ2-1 | NA | TRBV19 | CASSRPGTGVNEQFF | TGTGCCAGTAGTAGACCCGGGACAGGGGTCAATGAGCAGTTCTTC
TRBD2 | TRBJ2-1 | NA | TRBV9 | CASSDSGSPYNEQFF | TGTGCCAGCAGCGATAGCGGGAGCCCCTACAATGAGCAGTTCTTC
TRBD2 | TRBJ2-1 | NA | TRBV19 | CASIGSGMGDEQFF | TGTGCCAGTATAGGGAGCGGGATGGGGGATGAGCAGTTCTTC
NA | TRBJ2-7 | NA | TRBV4-3 | CASSQEGAGRRDEQYF | TGCGCCAGCAGCCAAGAGGGCGCGGGGAGAAGGGACGAGCAGTACTTC
NA | TRBJ2-1 | NA | TRBV27 | CASSLTEYPNNEQFF | TGTGCCAGCAGTTTAACGGAATATCCCAACAATGAGCAGTTCTTC
NA | TRBJ2-2 | NA | TRBV5-4 | CASSLERGGELFF | TGTGCCAGCAGCTTGGAACGGGGCGGGGAGCTGTTTTTT
TRBD1 | TRBJ1-2 | NA | TRBV5-6 | CASSQDRGFGYTF | TGTGCCAGCAGCCAGGACAGGGGTTTCGGCTACACCTTC
TRBD1 | TRBJ1-2 | NA | TRBV14 | CASSQVQGDGYTF | TGTGCCAGCAGCCAGGTACAGGGGGATGGCTACACCTTC
NA | TRBJ1-6 | NA | TRBV11-2 | CASTFGREDWNSPLHF | TGTGCCAGCACTTTCGGCAGGGAGGATTGGAATTCACCCCTCCACTTT
NA | TRBJ1-2 | NA | TRBV10-3 | CAIPDTPNYGYTF | TGTGCCATCCCGGATACACCCAACTATGGCTACACCTTC
NA | TRBJ2-2 | NA | TRBV5-4 | CASSLGHFGELFF | TGTGCCAGCAGCTTGGGTCACTTCGGGGAGCTGTTTTTT
TRBD2 | TRBJ2-7 | NA | TRBV30 | CAWSTSGVGFEQYF | TGTGCCTGGAGTACTAGCGGAGTGGGGTTCGAGCAGTACTTC
TRBD2 | TRBJ2-7 | NA | TRBV7-8 | CASSFRRTSGYEQYF | TGTGCCAGCAGCTTCCGGAGGACTAGCGGATACGAGCAGTACTTC
TRBD2 | TRBJ2-7 | once | TRBV27 | CASSLFPPTSGRNYEQYF | TGTGCCAGCAGTTTATTCCCCCCTACTAGCGGGCGAAACTACGAGCAGTACTTC
TRBD2 | TRBJ2-7 | NA | TRBV6-5 | CASSPRGLVGDEQYF | TGTGCCAGCAGTCCCCGGGGACTAGTAGGAGACGAGCAGTACTTC
NA | TRBJ2-7 | NA | TRBV6-2/TRBV6-3 | CASSRDTYEQYF | TGTGCCAGCAGTCGGGACACCTACGAGCAGTACTTC
TRBD1 | TRBJ1-1 | NA | TRBV18 | CASSETTGDTEAFF | TGTGCCAGCTCAGAAACGACAGGGGACACTGAAGCTTTCTTT
NA | TRBJ1-3 | NA | TRBV6-5 | CASMDVFGNTIYF | TGTGCCAGCATGGATGTCTTCGGAAACACCATATATTTT
NA | TRBJ2-2 | NA | TRBV18 | CASSPRWGSGELFF | TGTGCCAGCTCACCGCGGTGGGGTTCCGGGGAGCTGTTTTTT
TRBD1 | TRBJ2-2 | NA | TRBV7-9 | CASSPGTGGNTGELFF | TGTGCCAGCAGCCCGGGGACAGGGGGGAACACCGGGGAGCTGTTTTTT
NA | TRBJ2-5 | NA | TRBV2 | CASGQGGTSGETQYF | TGTGCCAGCGGCCAGGGCGGGACCTCGGGGGAGACCCAGTACTTC
NA | TRBJ2-7 | NA | TRBV19 | CASSDRGRFYEQYF | TGTGCCAGTAGTGATCGGGGGCGATTCTACGAGCAGTACTTC
TRBD1 | TRBJ2-2 | few | TRBV28 | CASGGVDRGRTGELFF | TGTGCCAGCGGAGGGGTCGACAGGGGTCGGACCGGGGAGCTGTTTTTT
NA | TRBJ2-7 | few | TRBV5-4 | CASSFRGIPYEQYF | TGTGCCAGCAGCTTTCGAGGAATCCCCTACGAGCAGTACTTC
NA | TRBJ2-1 | NA | TRBV29-1 | CSVGGGSQSYNEQFF | TGCAGCGTTGGTGGGGGGAGTCAGTCCTACAATGAGCAGTTCTTC
TRBD1 | TRBJ1-4 | NA | TRBV5-1 | CASRSFQGARANEKLFF | TGCGCCAGCAGATCCTTTCAGGGGGCAAGGGCTAATGAAAAACTGTTTTTT
NA | TRBJ2-3 | NA | TRBV19 | CASRNTGGTDTQYF | TGTGCCAGTAGGAACACTGGGGGGACAGATACGCAGTATTTT